Below, 27 T cell receptor beta chains from the same sample are listed, as sequenced in a study of blood T cell repertoires in COVID-19. Sequenced by immunoSEQ multiplex PCR; TCRdb stores in-frame clones only, minus some. The top ten hold over 25% of the sample, which has tens of thousands of clones, around 83% seen once. Sequenced sample: peripheral blood. All receptors derive from a man in his 70s with active COVID-19.

This clone has only one observation. J is TRBJ2-2 and V is TRBV5-1; tentatively, D is TRBD1 (6 bases). Germline values: CDR1 SGHRS, CDR2 YFSETQ. Trimming cost V 4 bases and J 1 base, with 8 bases left between them. The CDR3 runs to 14 residues. As DNA, the CDR3 is TGCGCCAGCAGCCAGACAGGGAACACCGGGGAGCTGTTTTTT. It codes for CASSQTGNTGELFF.

This chain joins TRBV4-2 and TRBJ1-5; the match to TRBD1 covers 7 bases. The CDR3 has 19 residues. The V gene end was trimmed by 0 bases and the J gene end by 2 bases; junction bases not matched to a gene: 13. Per the germline V gene, CDR1 is LGHNA and CDR2 is YNFKEQ. The CDR3 sequence is CASSQDKGALGGGNQPQHF. The CDR3 DNA reads as TGTGCCAGCAGCCAAGATAAGGGGGCCCTGGGGGGCGGCAATCAGCCCCAGCATTTT.

The CDR3 nucleotides read TGTGCCAGCAGCTTAGCGGCCGGGACTAGCGGAAGCCTTCGGGGGCAGTACTTC. This sequence encodes CASSLAAGTSGSLRGQYF. V is TRBV7-2 and J is TRBJ2-7, with 11 nucleotides matching TRBD2. Germline assignment: CDR1 SGHTA and CDR2 FQGNSA. V shed 0 bases and J 9 bases; nucleotides not matched to a gene: 16. The CDR3 consists of 18 residues.

This chain connects TRBV5-4 to TRBJ2-3; D perhaps matches TRBD2 (6 bases). Trimming shortened V by 1 base and J by 0 bases, and 12 bases separated the two germline ends. Per germline, CDR1 SGHNT and CDR2 YYREEE (reference sequence). The CDR3 consists of 16 residues. Here the CDR3 DNA reads TGTGCCAGCAGCTTGTGGAGGGCGGGGAGCACAGATACGCAGTATTTT. Protein sequence: CASSLWRAGSTDTQYF.

This sequence joins TRBV27 and TRBJ2-7; D may be TRBD1 (6 bases). This CDR3 has 14 amino acids. Germline V gene lookup returns CDR1 MNHEY and CDR2 SMNVEV (reference sequence). Trimming shortened V by 6 bases and J by 4 bases, and 16 bases separated the two germline ends. CDR3 sequence: CASSRGRQAYEQYF. CDR3 in DNA: TGTGCCAGCAGCCGAGGGAGACAGGCATACGAGCAGTACTTC.

The chain carries TRBV18 and TRBJ2-5; D is unresolved. Germline lookup yields CDR1 KGHSH and CDR2 LQKENI. V gave up 2 bases and J gave up 3 bases, with 7 bases separating them. The CDR3 totals 13 residues. The CDR3 protein is CASSPISKETQYF. As DNA, the CDR3 is TGTGCCAGCTCACCAATTAGTAAAGAGACCCAGTACTTC.

This clone has only one observation. The genes are TRBV4-1 and TRBJ1-1; the D is unclear. Trimming left V 1 base short and J 1 base short, with 4 bases between. The CDR3 is made up of 13 amino acids. CDR1 MGHRA and CDR2 YSYEKL come from the germline V gene. This chain's CDR3 is CASSQGQNTEAFF. The CDR3 bases are TGCGCCAGCAGCCAAGGACAGAACACTGAAGCTTTCTTT.

This chain links TRBV9 with TRBJ2-7; 10 nucleotides match TRBD1. This CDR3 has 16 residues. The trim removed 3 bases at V and 4 bases at J, leaving 10 bases unmatched. The germline V gene encodes CDR1 SGDLS and CDR2 YYNGEE. The CDR3 coding sequence is TGTGCCAGCAGCGCCTTCCCGGGACAGGGGTTTTACGAGCAGTACTTC. It is translated as CASSAFPGQGFYEQYF.

The V and J genes are TRBV28 and TRBJ2-5, with 7 nucleotides matching TRBD1. Trimming cost V 6 bases and J 4 bases; bases outside gene matches: 5. Germline CDR1 reads MDHEN; CDR2 reads SYDVKM. The CDR3 is made up of 13 amino acids. CDR3 sequence (DNA): TGTGCCAGCAGGGTACAGGGGCGAGAGACCCAGTACTTC. Encoded protein: CASRVQGRETQYF.

This clone was detected only a few times. This chain joins TRBV5-1 and TRBJ1-5; D not resolved. From germline, CDR1 is SGHRS and CDR2 YFSETQ. V lost 4 bases, J lost 4 bases, and 12 bases lay in between. The CDR3 loop spans 14 amino acids. The CDR3 protein is CASSPQAGNQPQHF. The CDR3 nucleotides are TGCGCCAGCAGCCCGCAGGCGGGGAATCAGCCCCAGCATTTT.

This chain uses TRBV30 with TRBJ2-7; 8 bases are a match to TRBD2. The CDR3 runs to 14 residues. J gave up 4 bases and V 5 bases, and 10 bases lay outside the gene matches. CDR1 is GTSNPN, CDR2 SVGIG, per germline (reference sequence). As DNA, the CDR3 is TGTGCCTGGCGGGGGGGACTCGGGGCTTACGAGCAGTACTTC. Its protein product is CAWRGGLGAYEQYF.

The chain carries TRBV6-5 and TRBJ1-2, with 7 bases fitting TRBD1. V dropped 6 bases and J dropped 8; count of bases not matched to a gene: 12. CDR3 length: 14 residues. Germline V gives CDR1 MNHEY, CDR2 SVGAGI. Here the CDR3 reads CASSQTDRDQGYTF. For the CDR3, the DNA is TGTGCCAGCAGCCAAACAGACAGGGACCAAGGCTACACCTTC.

V usage is TRBV4-1 and J usage is TRBJ2-3; 9 positions match TRBD2. V gave up 2 bases and J gave up 5 bases; unmatched junction bases: 8. Per the germline V gene, CDR1 is MGHRA and CDR2 is YSYEKL. The CDR3 contains 16 residues. CDR3 residues: CASSQSSRGGRDTQYF. CDR3 in DNA: TGCGCCAGCAGCCAAAGTTCGCGGGGGGGCAGAGATACGCAGTATTTT.

This clone was found a few times. This chain joins TRBV5-4 and TRBJ2-1, with 12 bases fitting TRBD2. The CDR3 spans 15 residues. The germline V gene has CDR1 SGHNT and CDR2 YYREEE (reference sequence). V was clipped by 3 bases and J by 8 bases; unmatched bases: 6. The CDR3, as DNA: TGTGCCAGCAGCTCTCCTAGCGGGGGGGTCTATGAGCAGTTCTTC. Its translation is CASSSPSGGVYEQFF.

This clone was detected a few times. Other DNA sequences in this sample translate to the same CDR3. The chain joins TRBV29-1 to TRBJ2-7; TRBD1 matches 8 bases. V dropped 6 bases and J dropped 0; count of bases not matched to a gene: 7. CDR1 and CDR2 from the germline V gene are SQVTM and ANQGSEA. The CDR3 is made up of 14 amino acids. DNA of the CDR3: TGCAGCGTCGGGACAGGATTGGCCTCCTACGAGCAGTACTTC. Its translation is CSVGTGLASYEQYF.

This sequence joins TRBV7-9 and TRBJ1-2; tentative D call: TRBD1 (6 bases). Germline V gives CDR1 SEHNR, CDR2 FQNEAQ (reference sequence). The CDR3 length is 14 residues. The V and J ends lost 2 bases and 4 bases respectively, with 11 bases between them. Written as DNA, the CDR3 is TGTGCCAGCAGCTTAATGGACAGTTCCTATGGCTACACCTTC. Translated: CASSLMDSSYGYTF.

The rearrangement links TRBV7-8 to TRBJ1-5; TRBD1 matches at 7 bases. Trimming took 5 bases from V and 0 from J; bases not matched to a gene: 10. The CDR3 extends over 17 amino acids. CDR1 and CDR2 (germline): SGHVS, FQNEAQ. Here the CDR3 reads CASSPEGAGDSNQPQHF. In nucleotides, the CDR3 is TGTGCCAGCAGCCCTGAGGGGGCTGGCGATAGCAATCAGCCCCAGCATTTT.

There are a few counts of this clone. This sequence joins TRBV5-8 and TRBJ1-5; the D gene is possibly TRBD1 (5 bases). Looked up from germline, CDR1 is SGHTS and CDR2 is YDEGEE. V was shortened by 0 bases and J by 6 bases, with 10 bases between the two germline ends. The CDR3 length is 14 residues. The CDR3 region is CASSLVPGIQPQHF. Here the CDR3 DNA reads TGTGCCAGCAGCTTGGTACCAGGGATTCAGCCCCAGCATTTT.

There are many counts of this clone. V gene TRBV7-9 combines with J gene TRBJ2-1; TRBD2 aligns across 13 bases. The germline V gene has CDR1 SEHNR and CDR2 FQNEAQ (reference sequence). The CDR3 is made up of 17 amino acids. After removal of 5 bases from V and 4 bases from J, the junction contained 8 bases not matched to a gene. The CDR3 nucleotides read TGTGCCAGCAGCCCACGCCGACTAGCGGGAGGATACAATGAGCAGTTCTTC. Its protein is CASSPRRLAGGYNEQFF. Combining the CDR3 with reference TRBV7-9 and TRBJ2-1 gives the whole variable domain DTGVSQNPRHKITKRGQNVTFRCDPISEHNRLYWYRQTLGQGPEFLTYFQNEAQLEKSRLLSDRFSAERPKGSFSTLEIQRTEQGDSAMYLCASSPRRLAGGYNEQFFGPGTRLTVL.

In its sample, this clone was seen a few times. The rearrangement uses TRBV6-1 and TRBJ1-6; 7 nucleotides match TRBD1. V trimming: 2 bases; J trimming: 14 bases; junction bases outside the gene matches: 6. This CDR3 is 13 amino acids long. The germline gives CDR1 MNHNS, CDR2 SASEGT. This CDR3 reads CASSESQGVALHF. The CDR3 DNA reads as TGTGCCAGCAGTGAATCCCAGGGGGTCGCCCTCCACTTT.

V and J are TRBV9 and TRBJ1-5, with 8 bases lining up with TRBD1. CDR3 length equals 17 residues. Germline trimming cut 3 bases from V and 0 bases from J; bases unmatched to any gene: 8. Germline lookup yields CDR1 SGDLS and CDR2 YYNGEE. CDR3 nucleotides: TGTGCCAGCAGCGAGGGGGACAGGAGTTATAGCAATCAGCCCCAGCATTTT. This encodes CASSEGDRSYSNQPQHF.

The J gene is TRBJ2-2, the V gene TRBV7-3; weak D call: TRBD2 (6 bases). V was shortened by 6 bases and J by 5 bases, with 19 bases between the two germline ends. This CDR3 comprises 16 residues. Germline loops: CDR1 SGHTA, CDR2 FQGTGA. The CDR3 DNA is TGTGCCAGCAGTCTCTCCCCTTTGGCGGGGACCGGGGAGCTGTTTTTT. Its translation: CASSLSPLAGTGELFF.

This chain links TRBV6-5 with TRBJ1-2; TRBD1 matches 11 bases. This CDR3 is 14 amino acids long. The germline gives CDR1 MNHEY, CDR2 SVGAGI. J lost 5 bases, V lost 5 bases, and 4 bases had no gene match. CDR3 in amino acids: CASSQGQGGYGYTF. CDR3 bases: TGTGCCAGCAGTCAGGGACAGGGGGGATATGGCTACACCTTC.

This rearrangement joins TRBV9 to TRBJ2-3; TRBD2 matches at 9 bases. The CDR3 spans 15 residues. The germline V gene encodes CDR1 SGDLS and CDR2 YYNGEE. Unmatched junction bases numbered 3, after V lost 3 bases and J lost 1 base. The CDR3 sequence is CASSARLAGTDTQYF. CDR3 coding DNA: TGTGCCAGCAGCGCCCGACTAGCGGGCACAGATACGCAGTATTTT.

The chain links TRBV27 to TRBJ1-5; no clear D gene. Germline assignment: CDR1 MNHEY and CDR2 SMNVEV (reference sequence). The CDR3 totals 12 residues. Trimming left V 3 bases short and J 6 bases short, with 6 bases between. CDR3 DNA sequence: TGTGCCAGCAGTTTTCGCGGTCAGCCCCAGCATTTT. Protein: CASSFRGQPQHF.

This clone has just one count. The chain has TRBV18 and TRBJ1-4; tentative D call: TRBD1 (5 bases). In germline, CDR1 is KGHSH, CDR2 LQKENI. Trimming left V 2 bases short and J 5 bases short, with 15 bases between. This CDR3 contains 16 residues. CDR3 loop: CASSPMSRVQNEKLFF. The CDR3 coding sequence is TGTGCCAGCTCACCAATGAGCAGGGTACAAAATGAAAAACTGTTTTTT. The variable domain in full, with the rest retrieved from reference TRBV18 and TRBJ1-4, is NAGVMQNPRHLVRRRGQEARLRCSPMKGHSHVYWYRQLPEEGLKFMVYLQKENIIDESGMPKERFSAEFPKEGPSILRIQQVVRGDSAAYFCASSPMSRVQNEKLFFGSGTQLSVL.

This clone was counted between two and nine times. The chain links TRBV19 to TRBJ1-5; 9 nucleotides line up with TRBD1. This CDR3 spans 16 amino acids. The junction had 8 bases not matched to a gene; V was cut back by 4 bases and J by 4 bases. Germline lookup yields CDR1 LNHDA and CDR2 SQIVND (reference sequence). In DNA form, the CDR3 reads TGTGCCAGTAGTAGCTCGGACAGGGGAAGAAATCAGCCCCAGCATTTT. Amino acid sequence: CASSSSDRGRNQPQHF.